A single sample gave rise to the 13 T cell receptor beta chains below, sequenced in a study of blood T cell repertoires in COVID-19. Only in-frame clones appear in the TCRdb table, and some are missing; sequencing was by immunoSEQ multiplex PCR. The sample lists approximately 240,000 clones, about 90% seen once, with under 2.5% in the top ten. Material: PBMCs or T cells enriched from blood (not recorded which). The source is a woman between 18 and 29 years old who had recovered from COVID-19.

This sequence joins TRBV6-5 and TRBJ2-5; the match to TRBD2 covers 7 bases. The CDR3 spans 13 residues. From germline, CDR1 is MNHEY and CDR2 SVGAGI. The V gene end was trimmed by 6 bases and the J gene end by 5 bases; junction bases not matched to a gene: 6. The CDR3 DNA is TGTGCCAGCAGACCGGGGGGACGGGAGACCCAGTACTTC. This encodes CASRPGGRETQYF.

The CDR3 protein is CASSSKQGRVTYEQYF. As DNA, the CDR3 is TGTGCCAGCAGCTCCAAGCAGGGTAGGGTAACCTACGAGCAGTACTTC. V is TRBV11-3 and J is TRBJ2-7; maybe TRBD1 (5 bases). V lost 4 bases, J lost 2 bases, and 18 bases lay in between. Germline V gives CDR1 SGHNT, CDR2 YENEEA. This CDR3 comprises 16 residues.

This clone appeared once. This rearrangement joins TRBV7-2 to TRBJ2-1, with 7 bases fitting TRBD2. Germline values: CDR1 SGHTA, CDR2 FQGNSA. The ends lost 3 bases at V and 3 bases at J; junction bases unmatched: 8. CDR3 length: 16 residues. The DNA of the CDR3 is TGTGCCAGCAGCTTTAACGCGGGAGCAGGCTACAATGAGCAGTTCTTC. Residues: CASSFNAGAGYNEQFF.

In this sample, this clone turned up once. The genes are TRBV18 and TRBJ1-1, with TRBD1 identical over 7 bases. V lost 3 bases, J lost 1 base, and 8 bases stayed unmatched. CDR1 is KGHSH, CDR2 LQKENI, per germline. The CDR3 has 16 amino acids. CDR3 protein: CASSPTGQPKNTEAFF. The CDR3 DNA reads TGTGCCAGCTCACCGACGGGACAGCCCAAGAACACTGAAGCTTTCTTT.

Written as DNA, the CDR3 is TGCGCCAGCAGTGAGCGGGGGGTGAAGCCCCAGCATTTT. It encodes CASSERGVKPQHF. This chain joins TRBV10-2 and TRBJ1-5, with D possibly being TRBD1 (5 bases). V was shortened by 2 bases and J by 8 bases, with 10 bases between the two germline ends. This CDR3 spans 13 amino acids. Germline loops: CDR1 WSHSY, CDR2 SAAADI.

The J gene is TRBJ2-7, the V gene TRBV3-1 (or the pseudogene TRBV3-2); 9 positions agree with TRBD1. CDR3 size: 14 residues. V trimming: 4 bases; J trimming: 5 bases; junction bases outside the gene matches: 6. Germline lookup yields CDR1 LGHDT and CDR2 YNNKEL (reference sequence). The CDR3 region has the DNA TGTGCCAGCAGCCCCCTGGGACAGGGCCACGAGCAGTACTTC. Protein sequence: CASSPLGQGHEQYF.

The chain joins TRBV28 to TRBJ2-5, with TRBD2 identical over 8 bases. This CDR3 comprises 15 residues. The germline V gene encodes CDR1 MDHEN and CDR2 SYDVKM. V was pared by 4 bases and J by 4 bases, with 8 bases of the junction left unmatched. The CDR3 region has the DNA TGTGCCAGCAGTTCTGCGGGACTAGAGTCAGAGACCCAGTACTTC. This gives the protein CASSSAGLESETQYF.

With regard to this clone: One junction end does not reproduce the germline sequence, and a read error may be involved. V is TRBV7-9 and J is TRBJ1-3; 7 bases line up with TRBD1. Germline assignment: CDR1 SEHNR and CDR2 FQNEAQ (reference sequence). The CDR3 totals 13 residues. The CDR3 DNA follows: TGTGCCAGCAGCTTAGGGACAGGCCAGAATATGGATTTT. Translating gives CASSLGTGQNMDF.

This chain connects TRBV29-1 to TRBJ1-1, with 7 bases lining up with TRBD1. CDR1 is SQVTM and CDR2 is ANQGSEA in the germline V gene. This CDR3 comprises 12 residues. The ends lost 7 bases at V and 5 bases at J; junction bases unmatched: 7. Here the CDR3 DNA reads TGCAGCGGAACAGGGGCGGAAACTGAAGCTTTCTTT. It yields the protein CSGTGAETEAFF.

The CDR3 protein is CASSQEGGPTLGGELFF. The CDR3, as DNA: TGCGCCAGCAGCCAAGAAGGGGGACCCACCCTGGGCGGGGAGCTGTTTTTT. The V gene is TRBV4-3, the J gene TRBJ2-2; a possible D gene is TRBD1 (6 bases). The CDR3 is made up of 17 amino acids. V was shortened by 0 bases and J by 7 bases, with 18 bases between the two germline ends. CDR1 LGHNA and CDR2 YSLEER come from the germline V gene.

This CDR3 is CASSERTDRGGYTF. CDR3 bases: TGTGCCAGCAGTGAACGGACAGACCGAGGGGGCTACACCTTC. This sequence joins TRBV25-1 and TRBJ1-2, with a weak D call TRBD1 (6 bases). V was clipped by 2 bases and J by 8 bases, with 15 bases between them. The CDR3 totals 14 residues. The germline gives CDR1 MGHDK, CDR2 SYGVNS.

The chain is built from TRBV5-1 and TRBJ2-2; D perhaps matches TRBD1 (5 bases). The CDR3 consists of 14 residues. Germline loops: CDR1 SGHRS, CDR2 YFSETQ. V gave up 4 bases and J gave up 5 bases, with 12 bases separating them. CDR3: CASSLTGETGELFF. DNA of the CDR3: TGCGCCAGCAGCCTCACAGGTGAAACCGGGGAGCTGTTTTTT.

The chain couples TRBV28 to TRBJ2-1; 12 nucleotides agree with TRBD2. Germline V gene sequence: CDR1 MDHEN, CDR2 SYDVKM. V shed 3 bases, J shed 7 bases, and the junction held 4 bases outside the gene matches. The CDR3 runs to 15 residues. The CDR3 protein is CASSFVTSGGNEQFF. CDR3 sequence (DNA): TGTGCCAGCAGTTTTGTAACTAGCGGGGGGAATGAGCAGTTCTTC.